The entry below describes one T cell receptor (beta chain). This record comes from a study of control samples from healthy donors and cancer patients. The data were produced by immunoSEQ multiplex PCR, yet TCRdb's version contains in-frame clones alone and is incomplete. The table has roughly 220,000 clones, about 93% seen once; the top ten hold over 1.2%. This TCR was recovered from a man between 50 and 59 years old in good health. Specimen: blood.

The CDR3 spells CASSKDTSWGYTF. CDR3 nucleotides: TGTGCCAGCAGCAAGGACACTTCGTGGGGCTACACCTTC. This rearrangement joins TRBV12-3 or TRBV12-4 to TRBJ1-2; D perhaps matches TRBD1 (5 bases). The length of the CDR3 is 13 residues. Trimming stripped 6 bases from V and 8 bases from J, with 16 bases between.